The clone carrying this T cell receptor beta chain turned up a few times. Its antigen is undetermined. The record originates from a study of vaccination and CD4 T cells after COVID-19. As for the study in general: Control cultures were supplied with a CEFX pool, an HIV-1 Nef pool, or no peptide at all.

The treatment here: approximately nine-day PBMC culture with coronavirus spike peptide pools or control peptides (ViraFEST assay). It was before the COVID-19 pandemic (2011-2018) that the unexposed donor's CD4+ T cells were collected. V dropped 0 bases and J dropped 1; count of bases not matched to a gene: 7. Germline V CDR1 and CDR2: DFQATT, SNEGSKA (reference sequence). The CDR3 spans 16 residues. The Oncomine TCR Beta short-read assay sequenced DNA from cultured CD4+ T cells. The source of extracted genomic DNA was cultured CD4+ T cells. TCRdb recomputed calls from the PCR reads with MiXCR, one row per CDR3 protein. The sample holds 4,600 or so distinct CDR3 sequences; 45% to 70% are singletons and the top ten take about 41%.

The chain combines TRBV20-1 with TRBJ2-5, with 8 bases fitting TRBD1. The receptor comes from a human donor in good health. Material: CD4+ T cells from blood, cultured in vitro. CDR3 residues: CSARDQGAKIQETQYF. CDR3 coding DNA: TGCAGTGCTAGAGATCAGGGGGCGAAGATCCAAGAGACCCAGTACTTC.